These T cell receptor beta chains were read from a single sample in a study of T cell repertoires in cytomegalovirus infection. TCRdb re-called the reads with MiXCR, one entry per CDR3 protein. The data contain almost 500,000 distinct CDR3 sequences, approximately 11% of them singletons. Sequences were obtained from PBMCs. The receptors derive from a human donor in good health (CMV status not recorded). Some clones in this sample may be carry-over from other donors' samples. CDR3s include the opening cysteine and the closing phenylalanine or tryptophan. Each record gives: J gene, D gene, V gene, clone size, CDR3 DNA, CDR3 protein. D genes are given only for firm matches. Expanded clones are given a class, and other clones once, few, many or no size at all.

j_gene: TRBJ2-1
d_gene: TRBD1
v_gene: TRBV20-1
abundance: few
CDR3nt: TGCAGTGCTGACAGGGGGTCGGCCTACAATGAGCAGTTCTTC
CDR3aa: CSADRGSAYNEQFF

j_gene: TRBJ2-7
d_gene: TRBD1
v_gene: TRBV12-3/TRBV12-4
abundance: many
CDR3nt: TGTGCCAGCAGTCGGACAGGGTCCCCCCACGAGCAGTACTTC
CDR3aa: CASSRTGSPHEQYF

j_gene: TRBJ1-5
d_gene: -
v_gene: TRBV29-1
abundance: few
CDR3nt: TGCAGCGTTGCGGAGACAATGAGCAATCAGCCCCAGCATTTT
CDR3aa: CSVAETMSNQPQHF

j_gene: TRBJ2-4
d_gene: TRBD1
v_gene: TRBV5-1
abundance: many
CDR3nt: TGCGCCAGCAGCTCGGACAGGGGGATATCGAACATTCAGTACTTC
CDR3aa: CASSSDRGISNIQYF

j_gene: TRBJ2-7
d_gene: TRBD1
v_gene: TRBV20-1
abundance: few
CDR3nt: TGCAGTGCTAGAGGGACAGGGTCCGAGCAGTACTTC
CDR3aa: CSARGTGSEQYF

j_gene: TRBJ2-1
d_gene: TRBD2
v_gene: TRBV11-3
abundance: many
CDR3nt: TGTGCCAGCAGCGGAGGGGAGGGCGCCTACAATGAGCAGTTCTTC
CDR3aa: CASSGGEGAYNEQFF

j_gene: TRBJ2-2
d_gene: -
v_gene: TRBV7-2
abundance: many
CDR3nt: TGTGCCAGCAGCTACGAAACCGGGGAGCTGTTTTTT
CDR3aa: CASSYETGELFF

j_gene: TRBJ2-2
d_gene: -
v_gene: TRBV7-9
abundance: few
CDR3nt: TGTGCCAGCAGCCTCGGTGGACGGGAGCTGTTTTTT
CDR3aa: CASSLGGRELFF

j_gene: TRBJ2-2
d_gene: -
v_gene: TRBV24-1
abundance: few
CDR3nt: TGTGCCACCCGCGGACAGCCGAACACCGGGGAGCTGTTTTTT
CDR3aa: CATRGQPNTGELFF

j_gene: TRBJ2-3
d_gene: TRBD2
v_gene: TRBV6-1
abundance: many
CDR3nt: TGTGCCAGCAGCGACTCGGGGGGAAGGACAGATACGCAGTATTTT
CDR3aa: CASSDSGGRTDTQYF

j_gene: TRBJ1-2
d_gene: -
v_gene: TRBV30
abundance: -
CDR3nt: TGTGCCTGGAAATATAACTATGGCTACACCTTC
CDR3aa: CAWKYNYGYTF

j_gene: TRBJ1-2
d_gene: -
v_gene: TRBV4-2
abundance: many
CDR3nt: TGTGCCAGCAGCCCAGCGAGGGGAGTTCGGTATGGCTACACCTTC
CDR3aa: CASSPARGVRYGYTF

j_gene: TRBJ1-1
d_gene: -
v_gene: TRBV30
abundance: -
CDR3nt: TGTGCCTGGAGTATGAACCTCGGACCGTTGAACACTGAAGCTTTCTTT
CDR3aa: CAWSMNLGPLNTEAFF

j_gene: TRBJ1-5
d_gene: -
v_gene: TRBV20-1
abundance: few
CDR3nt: TGCAGTGCTCCGACGGACCCACGCTTCTTGAAGCCCCAGCATTTT
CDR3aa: CSAPTDPRFLKPQHF

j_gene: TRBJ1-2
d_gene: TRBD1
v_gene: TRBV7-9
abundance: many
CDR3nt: TGTGCCAGCAGCTCAAATGCAGGGGGCCATGGCTACACCTTC
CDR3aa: CASSSNAGGHGYTF

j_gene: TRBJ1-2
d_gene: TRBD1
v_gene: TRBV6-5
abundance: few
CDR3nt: TGTGCCAGCAGTTACTCGGGGACAGGGGGCTATGGCTACACCTTC
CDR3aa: CASSYSGTGGYGYTF

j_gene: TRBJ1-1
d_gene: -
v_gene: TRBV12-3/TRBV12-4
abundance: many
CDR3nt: TGTGCCAGCAGGTTGGCGGGGGGCGTGAACACTGAAGCTTTCTTT
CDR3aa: CASRLAGGVNTEAFF

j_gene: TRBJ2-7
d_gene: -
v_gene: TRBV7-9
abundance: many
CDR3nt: TGTGCCAGCAGCTTAGTGGGGGTAGGAGCCTACGAGCAGTACTTC
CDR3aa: CASSLVGVGAYEQYF

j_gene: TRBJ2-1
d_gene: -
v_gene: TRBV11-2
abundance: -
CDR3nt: TGTGCCAGCAGCTTAGGACGACCACCACAGAACAATGAGCAGTTCTTC
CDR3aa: CASSLGRPPQNNEQFF

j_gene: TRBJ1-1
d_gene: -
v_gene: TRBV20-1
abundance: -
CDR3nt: TGCAGGATTGCGACAGGCCGGGCCAACACTGAAGCTTTCTTT
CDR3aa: CRIATGRANTEAFF

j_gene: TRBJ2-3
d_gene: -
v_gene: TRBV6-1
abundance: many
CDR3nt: TGTGCCAGCAGTGTGACCCAGGACACAGATACGCAGTATTTT
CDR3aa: CASSVTQDTDTQYF

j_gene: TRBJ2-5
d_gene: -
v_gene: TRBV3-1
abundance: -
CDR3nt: TGTGCCAGCAGCCACCGGGGCCCAATGGAGACCCAGTACTTC
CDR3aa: CASSHRGPMETQYF

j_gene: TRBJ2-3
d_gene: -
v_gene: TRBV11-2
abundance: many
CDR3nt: TGTGCCAGCAGACGAGACCCCACAAGCACAGATACGCAGTATTTT
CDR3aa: CASRRDPTSTDTQYF

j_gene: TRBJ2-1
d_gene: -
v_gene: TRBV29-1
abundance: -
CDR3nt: TGCAGCGTCCCCCCCGATAATGAGCAGTTCTTC
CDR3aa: CSVPPDNEQFF

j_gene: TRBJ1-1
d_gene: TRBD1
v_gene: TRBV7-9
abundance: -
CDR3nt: TGTGCCAGCAGATCTACCGGGACAGGGGGCACTGAAGCTTTCTTT
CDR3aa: CASRSTGTGGTEAFF

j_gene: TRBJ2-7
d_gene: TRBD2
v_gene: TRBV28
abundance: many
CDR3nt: TGTGCCAGCAGTTTGCAGAGGCTAGCGGGAGTAAGGGAGCAGTACTTC
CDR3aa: CASSLQRLAGVREQYF

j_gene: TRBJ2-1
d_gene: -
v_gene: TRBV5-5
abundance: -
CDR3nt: TGTGCCAGCACCCCGGGCGGTGAGCAGTTCTTC
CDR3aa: CASTPGGEQFF

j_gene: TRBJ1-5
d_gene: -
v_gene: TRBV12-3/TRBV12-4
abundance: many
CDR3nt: TGTGCCAGCAGGAACAGAAATCAGCCCCAGCATTTT
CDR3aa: CASRNRNQPQHF

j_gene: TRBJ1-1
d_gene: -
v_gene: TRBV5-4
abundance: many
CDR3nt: TGTGCCAGCAGCCCGGACTCGTCTGAAGCTTTCTTT
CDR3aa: CASSPDSSEAFF

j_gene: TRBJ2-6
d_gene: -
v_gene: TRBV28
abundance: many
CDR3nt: TGTGCCAGCAGTTGGACGGTCAAGAGCTCTGGGGCCAACGTCCTGACTTTC
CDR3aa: CASSWTVKSSGANVLTF

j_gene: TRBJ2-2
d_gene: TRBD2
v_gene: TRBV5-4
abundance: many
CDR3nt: TGTGCCAGCAGCTTAGGACTAGCAATCGACCGGGCCGGGGAGCTGTTTTTT
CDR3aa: CASSLGLAIDRAGELFF

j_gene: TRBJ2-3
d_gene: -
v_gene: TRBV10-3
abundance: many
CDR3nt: TGTGCCATCAGTGGCGGGGACGGAGATACGCAGTATTTT
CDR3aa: CAISGGDGDTQYF

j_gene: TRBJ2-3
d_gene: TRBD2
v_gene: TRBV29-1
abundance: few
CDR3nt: TGCAGCGTTGAAGAGAGCGGGAGTGACTCAGATACGCAGTATTTT
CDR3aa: CSVEESGSDSDTQYF

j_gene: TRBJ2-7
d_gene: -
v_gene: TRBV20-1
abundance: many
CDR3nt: TGCAGTGCTAGCGGGGGTGGCCACGAGCAGTACTTC
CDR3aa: CSASGGGHEQYF

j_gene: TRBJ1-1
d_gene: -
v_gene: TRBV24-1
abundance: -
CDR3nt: TGTGCCACCAGTGTTGGGGAGAGGAACACTGAAGCTTTCTTT
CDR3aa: CATSVGERNTEAFF

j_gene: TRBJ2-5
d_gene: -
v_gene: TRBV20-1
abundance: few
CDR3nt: TGCAGTGCTATCAGGGATGGGGAGACCCAGTACTTC
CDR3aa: CSAIRDGETQYF

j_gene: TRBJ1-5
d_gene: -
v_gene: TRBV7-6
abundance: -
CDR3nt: TGTGCCAGCAGCTTAGAATCCGGAACCCAGCATTTT
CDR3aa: CASSLESGTQHF

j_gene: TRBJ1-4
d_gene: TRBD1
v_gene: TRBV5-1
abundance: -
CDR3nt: TGCGCCAGCAGCTTGTCCCCAGGGGGGACTAATGAAAAACTGTTTTTT
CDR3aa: CASSLSPGGTNEKLFF

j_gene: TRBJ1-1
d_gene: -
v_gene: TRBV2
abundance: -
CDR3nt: TGTGCCAGCAGCCTTATTTCGGGTAGGAACACTGAAGCTTTCTTT
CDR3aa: CASSLISGRNTEAFF

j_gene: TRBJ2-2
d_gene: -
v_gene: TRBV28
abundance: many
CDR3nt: TGTGCCAGCAGTTTACGGACAGGACTAAACACCGGGGAGCTGTTTTTT
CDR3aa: CASSLRTGLNTGELFF

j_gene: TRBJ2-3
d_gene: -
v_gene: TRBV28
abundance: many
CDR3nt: TGTGCCAGCAGTTTACCCCGCTCGACTAGTGGATTGGCAGATACGCAGTATTTT
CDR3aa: CASSLPRSTSGLADTQYF